A single sample is the source of the 8 T cell receptor beta chains below, sequenced in a study of Ad26.COV2.S vaccination and SARS-CoV-2 variants. Only in-frame clones appear in the TCRdb table, and some are missing; sequencing was by immunoSEQ multiplex PCR. The data show some 460,000 clones, roughly nine tenths seen once. Documented treatment: about 20 received Ad26.COV2.S at low or high dose, single or two shots; a few received placebo; per-sample allocation not given. Sampling occurred on day 63 after the first vaccine or placebo injection. Sequences were derived from peripheral blood, sampled in a trial of Ad26.COV2.S vaccine versus placebo. All receptors derive from a person between 18 and 60 years old who received the Ad26.COV2.S COVID-19 vaccine or a placebo.

The chain combines TRBV7-8 with TRBJ2-5, with TRBD2 as a possible D gene (5 bases). CDR1 is SGHVS and CDR2 is FQNEAQ in the germline V gene. The CDR3 totals 12 residues. The V end lost 4 bases, the J end lost 7 bases, and 10 bases lay between the germline ends. CDR3 residues: CASSSDGGTQYF. The CDR3 nucleotides are TGTGCCAGCAGCTCGGACGGAGGGACCCAGTACTTC. The full variable domain, with the rest looked up from reference TRBV7-8 and TRBJ2-5, is GAGVSQSPRYKVAKRGQDVALRCDPISGHVSLFWYQQALGQGPEFLTYFQNEAQLDKSGLPSDRFFAERPEGSVSTLKIQRTQQEDSAVYLCASSSDGGTQYFGPGTRLLVL.

The chain has TRBV9 and TRBJ2-4, with 8 positions matching TRBD1. The CDR3 extends over 14 amino acids. V shed 6 bases, J shed 8 bases, and the junction held 10 bases outside the gene matches. Germline CDR1 SGDLS, CDR2 YYNGEE. As DNA, the CDR3 is TGTGCCAGCAACCGAGGGCAGGGGGCTGACATTCAGTACTTC. Its protein is CASNRGQGADIQYF.

As for this clone: At one of its ends the junction is not consistent with the germline gene, which may arise from a read error. This chain joins TRBV7-9 and TRBJ2-7; TRBD1 aligns across 8 bases. CDR1 is SEHNR, CDR2 FQNEAQ, per germline (reference sequence). This CDR3 region has 12 residues. The CDR3 region has the DNA TGTGCCAGCAGCTTAGGGCGGCAGGGGGCCCTCTTC. Encoded protein: CASSLGRQGALF. The full variable domain, in which reference TRBV7-9 and TRBJ2-7 provide the parts outside the CDR3, is DTGVSQNPRHKITKRGQNVTFRCDPISEHNRLYWYRQTLGQGPEFLTYFQNEAQLEKSRLLSDRFSAERPKGSFSTLEIQRTEQGDSAMYLCASSLGRQGALFGPGTRLTVT.

The CDR3 DNA sequence: TGTGCCTGGAGTGTACAGGTAGCGGGATGGAAGTACTTC. This translates into CAWSVQVAGWKYF. The chain is built from TRBV30 and TRBJ2-7; 8 nucleotides line up with TRBD2. Per germline, CDR1 GTSNPN and CDR2 SVGIG (reference sequence). V trimming: 0 bases; J trimming: 11 bases; junction bases outside the gene matches: 9. The CDR3 contains 13 residues.

This chain uses TRBV7-8 with TRBJ1-6; no reliable D call. CDR3 length: 14 amino acids. Trimming cost V 9 bases and J 0 bases, with 9 bases left between them. The germline V gene encodes CDR1 SGHVS and CDR2 FQNEAQ. CDR3 residues: CASGSISYNSPLHF. In DNA form, the CDR3 reads TGTGCCAGTGGATCCATCTCCTATAATTCACCCCTCCACTTT.

DNA of the CDR3: TGTGCCAGCAGCTCGTTGGCGGGGATCCCGAACACTGAAGCTTTCTTT. Its protein is CASSSLAGIPNTEAFF. This sequence joins TRBV5-4 and TRBJ1-1, with D uncertain. Germline V gene data show CDR1 as SGHNT and CDR2 as YYREEE (reference sequence). The CDR3 has 16 residues. V gave up 3 bases and J gave up 1 base, with 16 bases separating them. Based on the CDR3 plus reference TRBV5-4 and TRBJ1-1, the full variable domain is ETGVTQSPTHLIKTRGQQVTLRCSSQSGHNTVSWYQQALGQGPQFIFQYYREEENGRGNFPPRFSGLQFPNYSSELNVNALELDDSALYLCASSSLAGIPNTEAFFGQGTRLTVV.

The chain couples TRBV28 to TRBJ2-1; tentative D call: TRBD2 (6 bases). The germline V and J ends were trimmed by 6 bases and 3 bases, with 15 bases remaining between them. Germline values: CDR1 MDHEN, CDR2 SYDVKM. There are 15 residues in the CDR3. In DNA form, the CDR3 reads TGTGCCAGCAGCGCAACTAGCTGGAACTACAATGAGCAGTTCTTC. It is translated as CASSATSWNYNEQFF.

The chain recombines TRBV4-3 with TRBJ1-4; D remains ambiguous. CDR1 is LGHNA and CDR2 is YSLEER in the germline V gene. This CDR3 has 17 amino acids. V lost 0 bases and J lost 8, with 19 bases in between. DNA of the CDR3: TGCGCCAGCAGCCAAGATATCACGGGAACTAAAAGGGAAAAACTGTTTTTT. As protein: CASSQDITGTKREKLFF.